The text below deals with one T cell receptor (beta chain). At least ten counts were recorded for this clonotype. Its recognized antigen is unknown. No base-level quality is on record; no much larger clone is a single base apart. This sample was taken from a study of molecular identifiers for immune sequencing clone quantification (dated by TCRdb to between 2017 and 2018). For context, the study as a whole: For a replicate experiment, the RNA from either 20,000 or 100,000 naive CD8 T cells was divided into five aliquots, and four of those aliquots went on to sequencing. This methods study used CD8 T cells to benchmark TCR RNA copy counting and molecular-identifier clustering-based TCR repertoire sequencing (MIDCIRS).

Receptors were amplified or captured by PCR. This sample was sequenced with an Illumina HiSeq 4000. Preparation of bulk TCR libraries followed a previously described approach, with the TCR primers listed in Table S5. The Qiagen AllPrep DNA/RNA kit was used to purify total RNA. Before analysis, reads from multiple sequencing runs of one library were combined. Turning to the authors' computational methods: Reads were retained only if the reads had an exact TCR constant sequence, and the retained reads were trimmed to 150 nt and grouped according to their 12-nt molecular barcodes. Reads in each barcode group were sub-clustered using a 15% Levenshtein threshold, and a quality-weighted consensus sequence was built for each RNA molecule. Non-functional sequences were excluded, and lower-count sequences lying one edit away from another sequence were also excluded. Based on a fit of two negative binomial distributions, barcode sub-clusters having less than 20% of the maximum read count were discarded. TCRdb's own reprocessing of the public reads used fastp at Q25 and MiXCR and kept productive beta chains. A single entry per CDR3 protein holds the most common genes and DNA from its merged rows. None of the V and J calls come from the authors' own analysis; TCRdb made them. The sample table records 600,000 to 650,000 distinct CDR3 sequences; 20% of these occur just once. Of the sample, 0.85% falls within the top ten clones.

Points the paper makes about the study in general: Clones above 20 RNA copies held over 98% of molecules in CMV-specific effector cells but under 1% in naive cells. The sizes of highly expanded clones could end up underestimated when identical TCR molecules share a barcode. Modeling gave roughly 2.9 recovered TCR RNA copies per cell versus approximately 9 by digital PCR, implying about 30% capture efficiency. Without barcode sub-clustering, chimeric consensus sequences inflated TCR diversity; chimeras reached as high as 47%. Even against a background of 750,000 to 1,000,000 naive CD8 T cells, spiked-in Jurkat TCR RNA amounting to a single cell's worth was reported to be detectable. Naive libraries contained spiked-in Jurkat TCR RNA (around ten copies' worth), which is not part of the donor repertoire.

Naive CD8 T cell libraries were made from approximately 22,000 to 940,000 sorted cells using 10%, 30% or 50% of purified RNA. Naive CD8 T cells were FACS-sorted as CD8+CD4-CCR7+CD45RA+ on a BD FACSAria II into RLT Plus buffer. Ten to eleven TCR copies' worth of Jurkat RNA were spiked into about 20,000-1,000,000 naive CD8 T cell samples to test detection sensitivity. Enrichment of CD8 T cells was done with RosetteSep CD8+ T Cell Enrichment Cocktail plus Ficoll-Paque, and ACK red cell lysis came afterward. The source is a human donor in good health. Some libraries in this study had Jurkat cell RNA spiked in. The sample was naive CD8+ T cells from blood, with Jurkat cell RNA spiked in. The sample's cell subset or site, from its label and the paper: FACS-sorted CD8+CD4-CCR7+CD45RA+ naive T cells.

The nucleotide sequence reads TGTGCCAGCAGCGTACCGGACAGGGATAACACCGGGGAGCTGTTTTTT. It is translated as CASSVPDRDNTGELFF. The rearranged segments are TRBV9 and TRBJ2-2; a stretch of 8 junction bases matches TRBD1. The V end gives up 1 base and the J end 2 bases, leaving 4 bases in the junction not matched to a gene. Taken from the germline V gene, the CDR1 and CDR2 loops are SGDLS and YYNGEE. From the cysteine through the phenylalanine, the CDR3 covers 16 amino acids. Here the CDR3 DNA is all that survives: 48 bases in frame from base 1.